In this sample, the clone carrying this T cell receptor (beta chain) turned up many times. What it binds is unknown. This sample was taken from a study of T cells in Graves' hyperthyroidism and ophthalmopathy. Study findings and constraints: Ophthalmopathy, which appeared later, was predicted by the model a median roughly 6.4 months before onset. Classification by a 13 V-J model distinguished ophthalmopathy from stable hyperthyroidism. Expanded thyroid clonotypes (above 0.001) were mostly also found in blood.

RNA transcripts gave rise to amplified TCR beta CDR3 regions. The HTBI primer set served for first-round RT-PCR of the TCR CDR3. From the multiplex PCR reads, TCRdb called clonotypes with MiXCR, one entry per CDR3 protein. The table lists about 52,000 distinct CDR3 sequences, over 40% of them singletons. This sample holds PBMCs from less than 13 ml fresh peripheral blood. The sequenced sample consisted of blood. The TCR was taken from a woman between 45 and 65 years old with Graves' ophthalmopathy.

CDR3 amino acids: CASSFGPGGETQYF. CDR3 DNA sequence: TGTGCCAGCAGCTTCGGACCGGGAGGGGAGACCCAGTACTTC. The chain combines TRBV7-9 with TRBJ2-5, with 8 bases matching TRBD2. This CDR3 has 14 residues. In germline, CDR1 is SEHNR, CDR2 FQNEAQ (reference sequence). Trimming took 3 bases from V and 5 from J; bases not matched to a gene: 5.